This TCR beta chain comes out of a study of blood T cell repertoires in COVID-19. Original processing notes: Estimates of nucleated cell counts were drawn from the amplification of reference gene primers. The repertoire was sequenced with immunoSEQ multiplex PCR; TCRdb's copy has only in-frame clones and lacks some. V and J calls and clone size are copied from that table; D and trimming were computed from the DNA. In the table there are approximately 530,000 clones, about 89% of which are singletons. This clone was recorded a few times. A Seattle source enrolled patients during active infection and followed them longitudinally. This receptor was identified in a woman aged 50 to 60 with COVID-19, enrolled during active disease. Sequencing was carried out using peripheral blood.

The CDR3 protein is CASSVSGLNEKLFF. The DNA for the CDR3 is TGTGCCAGCAGTGTCTCAGGTCTCAATGAAAAACTGTTTTTT. V gene TRBV2 combines with J gene TRBJ1-4; D is unclear. Germline V CDR1 and CDR2: SNHLY, FYNNEI. The CDR3 covers 14 residues. Trimming stripped 4 bases from V and 5 bases from J, with 11 bases between.